A single sample gave rise to the 4 T cell receptor beta chains below, sequenced in a study of blood T cell repertoires in COVID-19. Sequencing was performed with immunoSEQ multiplex PCR; in TCRdb, only in-frame clones are kept and a portion is missing. The table includes approximately 210,000 clones, approximately 84% detected once. Input material: peripheral blood. Receptors were obtained from a woman between 50 and 59 years old with active or convalescent COVID-19.

The rearrangement joins TRBV4-2 to TRBJ2-3; 9 bases are a match to TRBD2. Germline V gives CDR1 LGHNA, CDR2 YNFKEQ. V dropped 2 bases and J dropped 4; count of bases not matched to a gene: 4. This CDR3 has 15 residues. Here the CDR3 DNA reads TGTGCCAGCAGCCAAATTAGCGGGGGTTCAGATACGCAGTATTTT. It encodes CASSQISGGSDTQYF.

The chain couples TRBV20-1 to TRBJ2-7; 10 nucleotides match TRBD2. The germline V gene encodes CDR1 DFQATT and CDR2 SNEGSKA (reference sequence). Trimming took 3 bases from V and 6 from J; bases not matched to a gene: 8. The CDR3 is 14 amino acids. In DNA, the CDR3 is TGCAGTGCTAGTAATGAAGCGGGAGGGACCGAGCAGTACTTC. Translating it yields CSASNEAGGTEQYF.

The J gene is TRBJ2-5, the V gene TRBV4-2; 10 positions agree with TRBD1. Germline V CDR1 and CDR2: LGHNA, YNFKEQ. V trimming: 1 base; J trimming: 5 bases; junction bases outside the gene matches: 10. This CDR3 region has 17 residues. The DNA for the CDR3 is TGTGCCAGCAGCCAAGTTTCAGTGACAGGGGGCTTCGAGACCCAGTACTTC. Protein sequence: CASSQVSVTGGFETQYF.

The rearrangement links TRBV3-1 (or the pseudogene TRBV3-2) to TRBJ2-7; no reliable D call. V lost 0 bases to trimming and J lost 8 bases, with 11 bases between them. The CDR3 contains 13 residues. The germline V gene has CDR1 LGHDT and CDR2 YNNKEL (reference sequence). Written as DNA, the CDR3 is TGTGCCAGCAGCCAAGATTATAGCAGCAAGCAGTACTTC. As protein: CASSQDYSSKQYF.